Listed below are T cell receptor beta chains from one sample, sequenced in a study of cytomegalovirus exposure and HLA in healthy donors. Repertoires were generated with immunoSEQ multiplex PCR, while TCRdb's copy carries only in-frame clones and drops some. The profile covers 90,000 to 100,000 clones, with about 80% appearing a single time and 2% taken by the ten largest. The specimen was PBMCs. The receptors were sampled from a man aged 35 to 55 in good health and CMV-seronegative. CDR3s leave out the opening cysteine and the closing phenylalanine or tryptophan. Rows give clone size only sometimes, using once, few, many, or a class for an expanded clone.

v_call	clone_size	cdr3_length	j_call	cdr3_aa
TRBV19	.	11	TRBJ2-1	ASVGTTNNEQF
TRBV9	.	12	TRBJ1-1	ASSAGQGWTEAF
TRBV19	.	15	TRBJ2-1	ASTSSPGQGNYNEQF
TRBV7-2	.	12	TRBJ2-7	ASSLEEATLEQY
TRBV6-5	.	12	TRBJ1-4	ASSYKPRDEKLF
TRBV9	few	13	TRBJ1-1	ASSATGHPNTEAF
TRBV28	.	11	TRBJ1-5	ASSGTRNQPQH
TRBV13	.	12	TRBJ2-3	ASSLGRATDTQY
TRBV27	once	10	.	ASSLIEGEQY
TRBV28	.	20	TRBJ2-2	ASSSTRGGGTSGSSGRGELF
TRBV5-1	.	12	TRBJ1-2	ASSGQGVNYGYT
TRBV5-1	.	13	TRBJ2-1	ASSSGRGSYNEQF
TRBV5-1	.	12	TRBJ2-7	ASSFGTGGLEQY
TRBV2	.	13	TRBJ1-5	ASSVGWNSNQPQH
TRBV9	.	13	TRBJ1-4	ASSAVTGFNEKLF
TRBV7-9	.	12	TRBJ1-2	SSSLVRRANGYT
TRBV5-1	few	13	TRBJ1-1	ASSFELTGRTEAF
TRBV10-3	.	14	TRBJ1-4	AISQYQGGRGEKLF
TRBV28	.	15	TRBJ2-1	ASSLQFLAGADNEQF
TRBV4-1	.	11	TRBJ2-5	ASSQDSDQTQY
TRBV28	.	13	TRBJ2-1	ASSSGLPYSPEQF
TRBV5-1	.	13	TRBJ2-7	ASSLRGDRDYEQY
TRBV5-1	few	12	TRBJ2-5	ASSYQGSQETQY
TRBV4-1	.	16	TRBJ2-3	ASSPLANQSRGRDTQY
TRBV7-6	.	13	TRBJ2-3	ASSQLAPSTDTQY
TRBV7-9	.	14	TRBJ1-3	ASSLGGPHSGNTIY
TRBV5-8	.	12	TRBJ2-3	ASSKLVAAGGQY
TRBV7-9	.	14	TRBJ2-2	SSSPVDYQGTGELF
TRBV20-1	.	9	TRBJ1-1	SARDSFEAF
TRBV6-5	few	11	TRBJ2-3	ASTWRGTDTQY
TRBV7-9	.	15	TRBJ2-1	ASSAHRVAGIHNEQF
TRBV6-6	.	14	TRBJ2-7	ASRTEEAGRGYEQY
TRBV6-5	few	14	TRBJ1-2	ASSYSRTGGGYGYT
TRBV28	few	11	TRBJ1-1	ASSFKTGTEAF
TRBV11-2	.	13	TRBJ1-3	ASSLDLGSGNTIY
TRBV19	few	10	TRBJ2-7	ASSSPGYEQY
TRBV10-3	.	12	TRBJ2-3	AISESTGGHTQY
TRBV5-6	.	14	TRBJ2-3	ASSSWTGRNTDTQY
TRBV30	once	12	TRBJ1-2	AWSNHRGGYGYT
TRBV7-9	.	13	TRBJ1-1	ASSLGRGLYTEAF
TRBV15	.	13	TRBJ1-1	ATSREEVLNTEAF
TRBV6-6	.	13	TRBJ2-1	ASSRLAGGVNEQF
TRBV28	.	16	TRBJ2-3	ASSPGQTTWRSTDTQY
TRBV5-1	.	13	TRBJ2-2	ASSLGQPNTGELF
TRBV7-9	few	12	TRBJ2-7	ASSAGTESNEQY
TRBV7-2	.	12	TRBJ2-7	ASSLAHGRYEQY
TRBV19	.	12	TRBJ2-5	ASSIVQGEETQY
TRBV4-2	few	14	TRBJ2-2	ASSLPSGVSTGELF
TRBV6-1	.	11	TRBJ1-1	ASIQPGGTEAF
TRBV9	.	13	TRBJ2-7	ASSPPDRQPYEQY
TRBV20-1	.	9	TRBJ2-7	SGHHNNEQY
TRBV5-4	.	14	TRBJ2-2	ASSAGLAGAGGELF
TRBV7-9	.	13	.	ASSLWTGGSYEQY
TRBV29-1	.	13	TRBJ2-2	SGRWGQGKTGELF
TRBV7-9	once	14	TRBJ2-3	ASSLGSSSGTDTQY
TRBV7-6	.	14	TRBJ2-7	ASSVGENPPTYEQY
TRBV5-1	.	14	TRBJ2-1	ASSLRAGTGDNEQF
TRBV7-7	.	13	TRBJ2-2	ASSSRTGGTGELF
TRBV7-9	.	13	TRBJ1-1	ASSPGQGRHTEAF